This TCR beta chain was retrieved from a study of sequential checkpoint blockade in melanoma. Sequencing was performed with immunoSEQ multiplex PCR; in TCRdb, only in-frame clones are kept and a portion is missing. The data contain about 21,000 clones, roughly 80% of them singletons. V lost 5 bases to trimming and J lost 7 bases; unmatched junction nucleotides: 7. Germline V CDR1 and CDR2: SEHNR, FQNEAQ (reference sequence). The CDR3 has 13 amino acids. Treatment of the sample: randomized to nivolumab then ipilimumab (arm A) or the reverse (arm B). No patient had prior DNA-damaging chemotherapy. The receptor was isolated from a human donor with melanoma. The chain joins TRBV7-9 to TRBJ1-2, with 7 bases matching TRBD1. The input for sequencing was CD8+ T cells sorted from blood (inferred from file names), taken from a patient given nivolumab and ipilimumab in sequence. The CDR3 sequence is CASSTDRVGGYTF. CDR3 sequence (DNA): TGTGCCAGCAGCACAGACAGGGTGGGTGGCTACACCTTC.